This record covers a single T cell receptor (beta chain). It has no known antigen specificity. The sample holds no much larger clone one base away, and base qualities are not on file. V loses 2 bases of germline sequence and J loses 1 base, and the interval between the two ends is 3 bases. There are 13 amino acids in the CDR3, from cysteine to phenylalanine inclusive. The CDR3 DNA has 39 bases and is translated from base 1. CDR1 is given as SGHKS and CDR2 as YYEKEE, both from the germline V gene (reference sequence). The immunoSEQ kit was used, according to the manufacturer's recommendations, to generate TCR beta libraries from genomic DNA. To prepare the libraries, a first multiplex PCR with proprietary primers was run, followed by a second PCR that added unique barcodes, and a bead cleanup was done after each round. A positive control reaction and a negative control reaction, both provided in the kit, were run with every batch of samples. The final libraries were assessed on an Agilent 4200 TapeStation D1000 ScreenTape, pooled by volume, and quantified by qPCR. Sequencing was performed on an Illumina NextSeq500 with a MidOutput 150-cycle cartridge, and 156 Read1 and 15 Index1 cycles were run with kit custom primers. The pooled library was loaded at approximately 1 pM, with an approximately 20% PhiX control spiked in. The paper's processing steps were these. Vendor-processed data were analyzed in R, with a clonotype defined as all T cells sharing the same CDR3 nucleotide sequence. In the clone abundance analyses, frequencies in each sample were normalized to that sample's 10,000 most abundant clones. Public T cell clones, averaging fewer than five per sample, were removed before analysis. A difference in abundance of at least 32-fold between compartments was used to define tumor-enriched and baseline blood-enriched clonotypes. A beta-binomial differential abundance model was applied to find clonotypes that expanded or contracted between blood time points. Similarity between tumor and blood repertoires was quantified using the Baroni-Urbani and Buser coefficient, and groups were compared with two-tailed Wilcoxon tests in R. In TCRdb, the immuneACCESS table is reduced to in-frame sequences with V and J assigned. These tables do not hold every clone; where another copy was compared, an unresolved V gene accounts for under half, and the others remain unexplained. V, J and clone size are taken as reported in that table, and D and trimming were inferred from the DNA itself. The sample has 150,000 to 190,000 clones on record, roughly 87% of them singletons. The ten biggest clones cover over 10% of the sample.

These data are taken from a study of radiation and T cells in renal cell carcinoma (TCRdb year 2020). With regard to the full study: The samples were drawn from a clinical trial, where primary renal cell carcinomas were treated with 15 Gy of stereotactic body radiation therapy and then removed by nephrectomy 4 weeks afterward. TCR beta sequencing covered around 50 samples in total, comprising approximately 26 tumors and approximately 27 peripheral blood samples. A total of over 4 million unique CDR3 nucleotide sequences, encoding around 2.7 million unique CDR3 amino acid sequences, were found across all 50 or so samples.

Overall study outcomes, separate from this receptor: Top tumor clonotypes rose in blood from baseline to 2 weeks post-radiation, then contracted by 4 weeks, suggesting transient expansion of tumor-resident clones. Tracking of blood repertoire dynamics stopped at roughly four weeks after treatment, with no follow-up past that point. With a single-armed trial design, the study had no way to address how radiation dose or scheduling affects the TCR repertoire. Because no pretreatment tumor biopsies were available, whether clonotypes were present in the tumor at baseline could not be determined.

Reading the label with the study, this specimen's time point is: blood 2 weeks post-SBRT. The intended sense of this specimen's treatment or condition label: 15 Gy SBRT to primary tumor, nephrectomy 4 weeks later. To follow tumor-enriched clonotypes, serial peripheral blood was collected from radiation-treated patients at baseline and at 2 weeks and 4 weeks after SBRT. Every patient's renal cell carcinoma showed clear cell pathology. Genomic DNA for TCR sequencing was prepared using the QIAamp DNA Blood Mini Kit (Qiagen). Samples were included in the analyses only if all quality control checks were passed.

The TCR sequence derives from a woman in her forties or fifties with renal cell carcinoma. This sequence uses TRBV5-5 and TRBJ1-4; the D gene cannot be resolved reliably. The source material was blood, sampled from a patient whose treatment included radiotherapy and nephrectomy. The nucleotide sequence reads as follows: TGTGCCAGCAGCTTCATAACTAATGAAAAACTGTTTTTT. Its protein product is CASSFITNEKLFF.